This TCR beta chain was observed in a study of cytomegalovirus exposure and HLA in healthy donors. Germline-derived CDR1 and CDR2 are SEHNR and FQNEAQ (reference sequence). The CDR3 extends over 15 amino acids. The J segment lost 4 bases and the V segment lost 4 bases, leaving 5 bases of the junction unmatched. Use of 60 Vbeta and 13 Jbeta primers characterized the PCR. Libraries were prepared by immunoSEQ multiplex PCR; TCRdb keeps only in-frame clonotypes and omits some of them. The sample has over 150,000 clones; about 80% are singletons. This TCR came from a woman between 45 and 60 years old in good health and CMV-seropositive. Material: PBMCs. The chain employs TRBV7-9 and TRBJ2-1; TRBD2 aligns across 9 bases. In nucleotides, the CDR3 is TGTGCCAGCAGCTATAGACTAGCGGTGTACAATGAGCAGTTCTTC. This translates into CASSYRLAVYNEQFF.